This TCR beta chain derives from a study of blood T cell repertoires in COVID-19. Study-level information: Both acute and convalescent COVID-19 samples were obtained from the United States, Italy and Spain. The cDNA or gDNA used as material had been derived from T cells, B-cell-depleted T cells, or PBMCs.

Original processing notes: The assay estimated nucleated cells by amplifying reference gene primers. Measured with immunoSEQ multiplex PCR; TCRdb has only the in-frame clones, and not every one. The V and J calls and the clone size are those of that table, but D and trimming were determined from the DNA. In the table there are 190,000 or so clones, roughly 86% of which are singletons. This CDR3 comprises 13 residues. Trimming took 4 bases from V and 2 from J, leaving 9 bases between them. Germline assignment: CDR1 SGHTA and CDR2 FQGNSA. Sequencing was done on a sample of peripheral blood. The chain couples TRBV7-2 to TRBJ2-7; D perhaps matches TRBD2 (5 bases). The source is a man in his forties with active or convalescent COVID-19. The CDR3 region has the DNA TGTGCCAGCAGCTCTACCGGGGCCTACGAGCAGTACTTC. Its translation is CASSSTGAYEQYF.